Shown below are 23 T cell receptor beta chains from a single sample sequenced in a study of tumor and adjacent non-tumor tissue in lung cancer. Three rounds of nested PCR, following a modified ARM-PCR protocol, produced the TCRbeta library. TCRdb re-analysed the multiplex PCR reads in MiXCR, keeping a single row per CDR3 protein. The sample carries about 200,000 distinct CDR3 sequences, approximately 74% recorded once. The template was RNA from unsorted bulk tissue. The source material was lung tumor tissue. These receptors came from a man between 60 and 75 years old with non-small cell lung cancer.

V usage is TRBV20-1 and J usage is TRBJ2-7; no clear D. Germline CDR1 DFQATT, CDR2 SNEGSKA (reference sequence). V lost 0 bases, J lost 5 bases, and 20 bases lay in between. This CDR3 has 16 amino acids. The CDR3 coding sequence is TGCAGTGCTAGAGATGTTCTTTGGACCGGTTTGAACGAGCAGTACTTC. Protein: CSARDVLWTGLNEQYF.

The rearrangement uses TRBV30 and TRBJ2-2; weak D call: TRBD2 (5 bases). V lost 4 bases and J lost 1, with 7 bases in between. Looked up from germline, CDR1 is GTSNPN and CDR2 is SVGIG (reference sequence). This CDR3 contains 13 residues. The CDR3 coding sequence is TGTGCCTGGACCGGGAAGAACACCGGGGAGCTGTTTTTT. Translation: CAWTGKNTGELFF.

CDR3 loop: CASSLSQGANVGTEAFF. The CDR3 DNA sequence: TGTGCCAGCAGCTTGAGTCAGGGGGCGAATGTCGGCACTGAAGCTTTCTTT. This chain uses TRBV5-4 with TRBJ1-1, with 8 bases fitting TRBD1. The CDR3 runs 17 residues. The V gene's germline CDR1 is SGHNT and CDR2 YYREEE (reference sequence). Losses at the gene ends were 1 base for V and 4 bases for J; bases not matched to a gene: 12.

V usage is TRBV20-1 and J usage is TRBJ1-1; a weak D match, TRBD1 (5 bases). CDR1 is DFQATT and CDR2 is SNEGSKA in the germline V gene (reference sequence). This CDR3 region has 15 residues. With 3 bases removed from V and 6 bases from J, the gap between germline ends came to 20 bases. The CDR3 reads CSARWRGLRNAEAFF. CDR3 DNA sequence: TGCAGTGCTAGGTGGCGGGGGTTGAGAAACGCTGAAGCTTTCTTT.

Regarding this clonotype: A much larger clonotype is one base distant, so this may be a read error. The chain employs TRBV10-2 and TRBJ2-5, with D unclear. Germline CDR1 is WSHSY and CDR2 is SAAADI. The CDR3 sequence is 12 residues long. The V end was cut by 4 bases, the J end by 6 bases, with 9 bases between. CDR3 protein: CASSVDGKTQYF. The DNA of the CDR3 is TGCGCCAGCAGTGTGGACGGAAAGACCCAGTACTTC.

About this clonotype itself: A read error may explain this, as a much larger clone is one base away. This rearrangement joins TRBV6-1 to TRBJ2-1, with D maybe TRBD2 (5 bases). Trimming pared 5 bases from V and 4 bases from J, leaving 15 bases between. CDR1 and CDR2 from the germline V gene are MNHNS and SASEGT. The CDR3 loop spans 15 amino acids. The CDR3 region has the DNA TGTGCCAGCAGTTTGGGCGGGCTGGGGTACAATGAGCAGTTCTTC. This sequence encodes CASSLGGLGYNEQFF.

The V call is TRBV12-3 or TRBV12-4, the J call TRBJ1-5; TRBD1 is a possible D gene (5 bases). The CDR3 consists of 15 residues. Trimming shortened V by 6 bases and J by 4 bases, and 16 bases separated the two germline ends. In DNA form, the CDR3 reads TGTGCCAGCAGGCTTACCAGCGGGGGTAATCAGCCCCAGCATTTT. Translating gives CASRLTSGGNQPQHF.

This clonotype was seen a handful of times. The rearrangement links TRBV5-6 to TRBJ1-1; TRBD1 aligns across 10 bases. Germline V gives CDR1 SGHDT, CDR2 YYEEEE. J was trimmed by 5 bases and V by 0 bases; bases with no gene match: 10. The CDR3 spans 17 residues. CDR3 sequence (DNA): TGTGCCAGCAGCTTGGGACAGGGGGCCGCACGGAGAACTGAAGCTTTCTTT. As protein: CASSLGQGAARRTEAFF.

The table lists this clonotype with a count of one. A read error may produce the germline difference seen at one junction end. CDR3 nucleotide sequence: TGCGCCAGCAGCCTAGGACTAGCGGAGGAACTCTACGGGCAGTACTTC. This codes for CASSLGLAEELYGQYF. This chain joins TRBV5-1 and TRBJ2-7, with 10 bases that match TRBD2. CDR1 and CDR2 (germline): SGHRS, YFSETQ. The CDR3 covers 16 residues.

Of note for this clonotype: Relative to the germline gene, one junction end is altered; a read error may explain this. The V gene is TRBV20-1, the J gene TRBJ1-5; 9 bases are a match to TRBD1. This CDR3 has 17 residues. Germline V gene sequence: CDR1 DFQATT, CDR2 SNEGSKA (reference sequence). The CDR3 region is CSVRRDRVGFGNQPQHF. Written as DNA, the CDR3 is TGCAGTGTTAGAAGGGACAGGGTAGGGTTTGGCAATCAGCCCCAGCATTTT.

About this clonotype itself: It may be a read error: a sequence one base away is much more abundant. The chain employs TRBV4-1 and TRBJ1-2, with TRBD1 as a possible D gene (5 bases). The length of the CDR3 is 13 residues. V was shortened by 3 bases and J by 5 bases, with 10 bases between the two germline ends. Germline V gives CDR1 MGHRA, CDR2 YSYEKL. This CDR3 is CASSHNQGYGYTF. DNA for the CDR3: TGCGCCAGCAGCCACAATCAGGGATATGGCTACACCTTC.

This clonotype was seen once. An end of the junction differs from the germline gene, which may be a read error. This sequence joins TRBV20-1 and TRBJ2-3; 11 positions agree with TRBD2. Germline V gene sequence: CDR1 DFQATT, CDR2 SNEGSKA (reference sequence). The CDR3 is made up of 14 amino acids. The CDR3 DNA follows: TGCAGAGCTGTGACTAGCGGGAAATCAGAAACGCAATATTTT. It codes for CRAVTSGKSETQYF.

The rearrangement uses TRBV12-3 or TRBV12-4 and TRBJ1-6; unclear D gene. The V end lost 3 bases, the J end lost 9 bases, and 15 bases lay between the germline ends. This CDR3 has 15 amino acids. CDR3 protein: CASSFLTGGSSPLHF. As DNA, the CDR3 is TGTGCCAGCAGTTTCCTGACCGGAGGGAGTTCACCCCTCCACTTT.

As for this clonotype: One end of the junction varies from germline; a read error may be responsible. This chain connects TRBV5-1 to TRBJ2-1, with 12 bases aligning to TRBD2. Germline CDR1 and CDR2: SGHRS and YFSETQ. CDR3 size: 16 residues. CDR3 in DNA: TGCGCCAACAGCAACCTAGCGGGAGGGGGCCACAATGAGAAGTTCTTC. Its translation is CANSNLAGGGHNEKFF.

About this clonotype itself: A junction boundary mismatches the germline segment, possibly from a read error. The V gene is TRBV20-1, the J gene TRBJ2-2; the D gene could be TRBD1 or TRBD2 (5 bases each). Looked up from germline, CDR1 is DFQATT and CDR2 is SNEGSKA (reference sequence). This CDR3 contains 13 residues. CDR3 nucleotide sequence: TGCAGTGCTAGAGGCAGGGTCACCGGGGTGCTGTTTTTT. This translates into CSARGRVTGVLFF.

Details on this clonotype: Its ends do not fully match the called genes, so a read error is possible. V is TRBV11-3 and J is TRBJ2-3, with TRBD2 identical over 11 bases. Per germline, CDR1 SGHNT and CDR2 YENEEA. CDR3 length: 18 residues. DNA of the CDR3: TGTGCCAGCAGCCCCGGGATAATAGCGGGGGGGCCCGCAGATACACAGTATTTT. It translates to CASSPGIIAGGPADTQYF.

This chain uses TRBV20-1 with TRBJ1-1; 7 bases map to TRBD1. The CDR3 extends over 13 amino acids. J gave up 1 base and V 6 bases, and 5 bases lay outside the gene matches. The germline CDR1 and CDR2 sequences are DFQATT and SNEGSKA (reference sequence). Written as DNA, the CDR3 is TGCAGTGCCCCGGGACAGCCGAACACTGAAGCTTTCTTT. Its translation: CSAPGQPNTEAFF.

This clonotype was seen repeatedly, ten times or more. The chain has TRBV11-2 and TRBJ2-1, with TRBD1 matching over 8 bases. CDR3 length equals 15 residues. Looked up from germline, CDR1 is SGHAT and CDR2 is FQNNGV. The V segment lost 5 bases and the J segment 0 bases; nucleotides outside the gene matches: 3. CDR3 sequence (DNA): TGTGCCAGCAGCGAGGACAGGGTCTCCTACAATGAGCAGTTCTTC. Its translation: CASSEDRVSYNEQFF.

The CDR3 is CSAPTVPGNTIYF. CDR3 in DNA: TGCAGTGCCCCGACTGTCCCTGGAAACACCATATATTTT. This chain uses TRBV20-1 with TRBJ1-3; D remains ambiguous. CDR1 is DFQATT and CDR2 is SNEGSKA in the germline V gene (reference sequence). Trimming pared 6 bases from V and 2 bases from J, leaving 11 bases between. The CDR3 has 13 amino acids.

Concerning this clonotype itself: Being one base from a much bigger clone, this may be a read error. The genes are TRBV5-1 and TRBJ1-1; D gene unclear. The length of the CDR3 is 13 residues. Germline CDR1 is SGHRS and CDR2 is YFSETQ. V shed 0 bases and J shed 2 bases, with 5 bases lying between them. DNA of the CDR3: TGCGCCAGCAGCTTGGAGATTAACACTGAAGCTTTCTTT. It specifies CASSLEINTEAFF.

The chain couples TRBV11-2 to TRBJ2-5, with D perhaps TRBD1 or TRBD2 (6 bases each). This CDR3 has 14 residues. In germline, CDR1 is SGHAT, CDR2 FQNNGV. V lost 2 bases and J lost 7, with 14 bases in between. Here the CDR3 reads CASSLILEGGTQYF. For the CDR3, the DNA is TGTGCCAGCAGCTTAATACTAGAGGGGGGGACCCAGTACTTC. The entire variable domain, with the rest obtained from reference TRBV11-2 and TRBJ2-5, is as follows: EAGVAQSPRYKIIEKRQSVAFWCNPISGHATLYWYQQILGQGPKLLIQFQNNGVVDDSQLPKDRFSAERLKGVDSTLKIQPAKLEDSAVYLCASSLILEGGTQYFGPGTRLLVL.

This clonotype was seen only once. At one boundary the junction diverges from the germline segment, which might be a read error. The chain combines TRBV20-1 with TRBJ1-6, with unresolved D. The germline V gene has CDR1 DFQATT and CDR2 SNEGSKA (reference sequence). CDR3 length equals 13 residues. Here the CDR3 DNA reads TGCAGTACTAGTCTGGGCTGGAATTCACCCCTCCACTTT. This codes for CSTSLGWNSPLHF.

This clonotype came up once. This sequence joins TRBV30 and TRBJ2-2, with TRBD1 identical over 10 bases. The J segment lost 0 bases and the V segment lost 7 bases, leaving 8 bases of the junction unmatched. In germline, CDR1 is GTSNPN, CDR2 SVGIG (reference sequence). There are 16 residues in the CDR3. The CDR3 loop is CAFLPGQGSNTGELFF. In nucleotides, the CDR3 is TGTGCCTTTCTACCGGGACAGGGGTCGAACACCGGGGAGCTGTTTTTT. Full variable domain (rest looked up from reference TRBV30 and TRBJ2-2): SQTIHQWPATLVQPVGSPLSLECTVEGTSNPNLYWYRQAAGRGLQLLFYSVGIGQISSEVPQNLSASRPQDRQFILSSKKLLLSDSGFYLCAFLPGQGSNTGELFFGEGSRLTVL.